This T cell receptor (beta chain) is drawn from a study of blood T cell repertoires in COVID-19. The germline V and J ends were trimmed by 5 bases and 10 bases, with 16 bases remaining between them. CDR1 and CDR2 from the germline V gene are SGHRS and YFSETQ. This CDR3 has 13 amino acids. Authors' methods: Scientists estimated how many nucleated cells there were by amplifying reference gene primers. Only in-frame clones appear in the TCRdb table, and some are missing; sequencing was by immunoSEQ multiplex PCR. V, J and clone size were drawn from that table, and D and trimming were deduced from the DNA. The table has some 58,000 clones, about 83% seen once.

The TCR comes from a man aged 50-60 years with COVID-19, enrolled during active disease. The sequencing input was peripheral blood. The J gene is TRBJ2-1, the V gene TRBV5-1; D might be TRBD1 (6 bases). The CDR3 spells CASRPLGGQEQFF. CDR3 coding DNA: TGCGCCAGCAGGCCTCTTGGGGGCCAGGAGCAGTTCTTC.